The clone carrying this T cell receptor (beta chain) was seen a few times. Its antigen is not identified. This specimen comes from a study of neurological immune-mediated disorders. Notes on the study in general: The most TCR clonal expansion was seen in HTLV-1-associated myelopathy, and the least was seen in multiple sclerosis, which fell below healthy controls.

TCRdb fed the 5' RACE reads into MiXCR, producing one record per CDR3 protein. The repertoire holds approximately 68,000 distinct CDR3 sequences, with 4.5% to 5.5% as singletons. V was shortened by 4 bases and J by 0 bases, with 13 bases between the two germline ends. Germline CDR1 SGHRS, CDR2 YFSETQ. This CDR3 region has 15 residues. The material sequenced was PBMCs. The genes are TRBV5-1 and TRBJ1-2; the D gene is possibly TRBD1 (6 bases). This TCR was recovered from a woman between 65 and 79 years old with multiple sclerosis. CDR3 in amino acids: CASSKPGQSNYGYTF. CDR3 in DNA: TGCGCCAGCAGCAAACCCGGACAGTCTAACTATGGCTACACCTTC.